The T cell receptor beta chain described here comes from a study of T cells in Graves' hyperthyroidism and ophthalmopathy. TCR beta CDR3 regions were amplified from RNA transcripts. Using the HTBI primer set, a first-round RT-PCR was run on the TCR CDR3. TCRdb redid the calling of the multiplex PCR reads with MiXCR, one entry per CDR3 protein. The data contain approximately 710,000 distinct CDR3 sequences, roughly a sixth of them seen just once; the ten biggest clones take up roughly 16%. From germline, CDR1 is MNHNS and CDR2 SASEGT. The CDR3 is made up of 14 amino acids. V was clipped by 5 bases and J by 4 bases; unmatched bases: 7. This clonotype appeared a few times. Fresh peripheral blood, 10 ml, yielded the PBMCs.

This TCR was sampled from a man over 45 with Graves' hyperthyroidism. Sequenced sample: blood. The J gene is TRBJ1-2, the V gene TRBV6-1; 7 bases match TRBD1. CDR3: CASSSFRDSYGYTF. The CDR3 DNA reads TGTGCCAGCAGTTCTTTCCGGGACAGCTATGGCTACACCTTC.